The rows below give T cell receptor beta chains drawn from one sample of a study of regulatory T cells. TCRdb's table, derived via immunoSEQ multiplex PCR, lists solely in-frame clones and lacks some. The sample gives 30,000 to 40,000 clones, more than 85% of which show up once; over 0.85% is in the top ten. Material: conventional CD4+ T cells sorted from blood. These receptors were collected from a child aged 2 to 15 with CD3G deficiency. Each CDR3 is given with its conserved first and last residue. The D gene is left open where the match is weak. Clone size is shown for a subset of rows, as once, few, many or a class of expanded clone.

TRBV28	-	TRBJ1-5	-	TGTGCCAGCAGTCGGGACCGAGAACAGCCCCAGCATTTT	CASSRDREQPQHF
TRBV7-2	-	TRBJ2-7	-	TGTGCCAGCAGCTTACGGTCAGGTTCCAACTACGAGCAGTACTTC	CASSLRSGSNYEQYF
TRBV28	TRBD1	TRBJ2-1	-	TGTGCCAGCAGGACAGGGCTTAGCTCCTACAATGAGCAGTTCTTC	CASRTGLSSYNEQFF
TRBV28	-	TRBJ1-4	-	TGTGCCAGCAGTGAAACAGGGTATAGTGGAAAACTGTTTTTT	CASSETGYSGKLFF
TRBV18	-	TRBJ2-7	-	TGTGCCAGCTCAGTCCAGGGGGGCGAGCAGTACTTC	CASSVQGGEQYF
TRBV5-1	-	TRBJ2-7	once	TGCGCCAGCAGCTTGGAGGGTCCCACGTACGAGCAGTACTTC	CASSLEGPTYEQYF
TRBV6-1	-	TRBJ1-2	-	TGTGCCAGCAGTGAAATAGGGATGAGCGGCTATGGCTACACCTTC	CASSEIGMSGYGYTF
TRBV28	-	TRBJ2-1	-	TGTGCCAGCAGTTTGCGCCGAAATGAGCAGTTCTTC	CASSLRRNEQFF
TRBV6-1	TRBD2	TRBJ2-3	-	TGTGCCAGCATGGGGACTACCACAGATACGCAGTATTTT	CASMGTTTDTQYF
TRBV10-3	-	TRBJ2-7	-	TGTGCCATCAGCCGGGCAGCCCTGGGGGGCGAGCAGTACTTC	CAISRAALGGEQYF
TRBV5-1	TRBD2	TRBJ2-1	-	TGCGCCAGCAGCTTGGGACTAGCGGATTACAATGAGCAGTTCTTC	CASSLGLADYNEQFF
TRBV10-2	-	TRBJ2-2	-	TGCGCCAGCAGCCTTAGTCTAAACACCGGGGAGCTGTTTTTT	CASSLSLNTGELFF
TRBV28	-	TRBJ2-6	-	TGTGCGACCAAACCGGGTGGAGCTGGGGCCAACGTCCTGACTTTC	CATKPGGAGANVLTF
TRBV28	TRBD1	TRBJ2-2	-	TGTGCCAGCGGGTACCGGGACAGGGGATTCGGCGGGGAGCTGTTTTTT	CASGYRDRGFGGELFF
TRBV28	-	TRBJ2-4	-	TGTGCCACCTCAAAAGGGGGAGGGCCTAGAGGTTTGGCCAAAAACATTCAGTACTTC	CATSKGGGPRGLAKNIQYF
TRBV28	-	TRBJ1-4	-	TGTGCCAGCAGTTCGTCCAGTAATGAAAAACTGTTTTTT	CASSSSSNEKLFF
TRBV5-1	TRBD2	TRBJ2-3	-	TGCGCCAGCAGCTTGTACCCGGGACTAGCGGGAGCCACAGATACGCAGTATTTT	CASSLYPGLAGATDTQYF
TRBV5-1	TRBD1	TRBJ2-7	-	TGCGCCAGCAGCGTCGACAGGGGTCAGTCCTACGAGCAGTACTTC	CASSVDRGQSYEQYF
TRBV6-5	-	TRBJ2-3	-	TGTGCCAGCAGACCCGGCCTGGGTAGCACAGATACGCAGTATTTT	CASRPGLGSTDTQYF
TRBV19	-	TRBJ2-1	-	TGTGCCAGTAGTGCGGGGACCTCGGTGAATGAGCAGTTCTTC	CASSAGTSVNEQFF
TRBV28	TRBD2	TRBJ2-7	-	TGTGCCAGCAGTTTAAGGTTAGCGGGAGGGCCTGACTTCTACGAGCAGTACTTC	CASSLRLAGGPDFYEQYF
TRBV28	TRBD1	TRBJ1-2	few	TGTGCCATCACAGGGGGCCGTGGCTACACCTTC	CAITGGRGYTF
TRBV5-1	-	TRBJ2-5	-	TGCGCCAGCAGCTCGGCGGGGGCAGAGACCCAGTACTTC	CASSSAGAETQYF
TRBV5-1	-	TRBJ2-5	-	TGCGCCAGCAGCTTGGAGGGGAGAGGGGAGACCCAGTACTTC	CASSLEGRGETQYF
TRBV28	-	TRBJ1-2	-	TGTGCCAGCAGTCTCCCGTTGGGGGGTCACCAGGATGGCTACACCTTC	CASSLPLGGHQDGYTF
TRBV7-9	TRBD1	TRBJ1-2	few	TGTGCCAGCAGCCCCGGGACAGGATTCTATGGCTACACCTTC	CASSPGTGFYGYTF
TRBV5-1	-	TRBJ2-2	once	TGCGCCAGCAGCTTGGGTGCTAGTTCCACCGGGGAGCTGTTTTTT	CASSLGASSTGELFF
TRBV12-5	-	TRBJ1-1	-	TGTGCTAGTGGTCCGCCCGGGACACTGTCTGAAGCTTTCTTT	CASGPPGTLSEAFF
TRBV5-1	-	TRBJ2-7	-	TGCGCCAGCAGGGAGGGCCCCACCTACGAGCAGTACTTC	CASREGPTYEQYF
TRBV30	-	TRBJ1-1	-	TGTGCCTGGAGTGTGAGCAGTTACACTGAAGCTTTCTTT	CAWSVSSYTEAFF
TRBV5-1	-	TRBJ2-2	-	TGCGCCAGCAGCTTGGATCACGGGTCGAACACCGGGGAGCTGTTTTTT	CASSLDHGSNTGELFF
TRBV19	-	TRBJ2-2	-	TGTGCCAGTAGTCGAGTATGGGCCGGGGAGCTGTTTTTT	CASSRVWAGELFF
TRBV6-5	-	TRBJ1-2	-	TGTGCCAGCAGTGCGTACCTTGGCTACACCTTC	CASSAYLGYTF
TRBV30	-	TRBJ1-1	-	TGTGCCTGGAGTGACGGGGCTGCTTCTGAAGCTTTCTTT	CAWSDGAASEAFF
TRBV6-1	TRBD1	TRBJ1-1	-	TGTGCCAGCAGTGACCCTTCCAGGGGGGTTACTGAAGCTTTCTTT	CASSDPSRGVTEAFF
TRBV10-3	TRBD1	TRBJ2-7	few	TGTGCCATTGGGACAGGGATTGAGCAGTACTTC	CAIGTGIEQYF
TRBV28	TRBD2	TRBJ2-1	-	TGTGCCAGCAGTTTGGGGGGACGCGGGAGGCCCTTGGAGCAGTTCTTC	CASSLGGRGRPLEQFF
TRBV5-1	-	TRBJ2-7	-	TGCGCCAGCAGCCCCGACTGGTCGGGCGAGCAGTACTTC	CASSPDWSGEQYF
TRBV27	TRBD1	TRBJ1-1	-	TGTGCCAGCAAAAGACAGGGGGCCACTGAAGCTTTCTTT	CASKRQGATEAFF
TRBV9	-	TRBJ1-1	-	TGTGCCAGCAGCGTAGGTTCATCGGACACTGAAGCTTTCTTT	CASSVGSSDTEAFF
TRBV30	TRBD1	TRBJ2-3	-	TGTGCCTGGGGACAGGGGGATACGCAGTATTTT	CAWGQGDTQYF
TRBV5-1	TRBD1	TRBJ2-1	-	TGCGCCAGCAGCCCGGACAGGGTGTACGGTGAGCAGTTCTTC	CASSPDRVYGEQFF
TRBV5-1	-	TRBJ1-1	-	TGCGCCAGCAGCTTGGAAGAGAACACTGAAGCTTTCTTT	CASSLEENTEAFF
TRBV11-2	TRBD1	TRBJ2-7	-	TGTGCCAGCAGCCCATCGGCGACAGGGAAGAAGCAGTACTTC	CASSPSATGKKQYF
TRBV27	TRBD1	TRBJ1-4	-	TGTGCCAGCAGTTTATCACAGGGGCATGAAAAACTGTTTTTT	CASSLSQGHEKLFF
TRBV7-8	-	TRBJ2-3	-	TGTGCCAGCAGCGGCCGGACGGCCCTAACGCAGTATTTT	CASSGRTALTQYF
TRBV7-9	TRBD1	TRBJ1-3	-	TGTGCCAGCAGCTTAGGTTGGCAGGGGGCTGCTGGAAACACCATATATTTT	CASSLGWQGAAGNTIYF
TRBV28	-	TRBJ1-1	-	TGTGCCAGCAGCCGATACGGTCTGAACACTGAAGCTTTCTTT	CASSRYGLNTEAFF
TRBV18	TRBD2	TRBJ2-3	-	TGTGCCAGCTCACCGAGCGGGAGTGGCACAGATACGCAGTATTTT	CASSPSGSGTDTQYF
TRBV28	TRBD2	TRBJ2-1	-	TGTGCCAGCAGTTTTGGGAGGGGAACCTACAATGAGCAGTTCTTC	CASSFGRGTYNEQFF
TRBV28	-	TRBJ2-1	-	TGTGCCAGCAGTGTACTGCCGGGACAAGGAATAGGGAATGAGCAGTTCTTC	CASSVLPGQGIGNEQFF
TRBV7-8	TRBD2	TRBJ2-7	-	TGTGCCAGCAGCCACCAAGGCGGCGCTAGCGGGAGATACCGGGCCTACGAGCAGTACTTC	CASSHQGGASGRYRAYEQYF
TRBV28	-	TRBJ2-7	-	TGTGCCAGCACCACCGGGGGAGGAGGTGTCTACGAGCAGTACTTC	CASTTGGGGVYEQYF
TRBV7-8	TRBD1	TRBJ2-3	-	TGTGCCAGCAGCTTAAGACAGGGGAGCACAGATACGCAGTATTTT	CASSLRQGSTDTQYF